What follows describes a single T cell receptor (beta chain). The junction does not match germline at one end; this may be a read error. CDR1 is SGHKS and CDR2 is YYEKEE in the germline V gene (reference sequence). CDR3 length equals 14 residues. This sample is drawn from a study of technical replicates of blood from several donors. The method was immunoSEQ multiplex PCR; TCRdb's version includes in-frame clones alone and lacks a portion of them. In the table there are approximately 53,000 clones, about 96% of which are singletons. Sequenced material: T cells isolated from PBMCs. The TCR originated in a human donor in good health. The V and J genes are TRBV5-5 and TRBJ2-7, with TRBD1 matching over 8 bases. The CDR3 region is CASSWGQGAYEQYF. The CDR3 DNA follows: TGTGCCAGCAGCTGGGGGCAGGGGGCCTACGAACAGTACTTC.